Sequencing of this T cell receptor beta chain was carried out in a study of T cells in pancreatic ductal adenocarcinoma. Study results and caveats: Tumor samples had fewer productive templates and about 8-fold fewer unique clonotypes than blood. The resected pancreatic cancer cohort was biased toward the minority with early-stage disease. Tumor-versus-blood clonality comparisons may be biased toward lower tumor diversity.

As for this clone: Its antigen is currently unknown.

Method: immunoSEQ multiplex PCR; TCRdb's copy keeps in-frame clones and lacks some. The sample records more than 85,000 clones, about 95% being singletons. The selected patients with pancreatic ductal adenocarcinoma had surgery but no neoadjuvant therapy. The germline gives CDR1 SEHNR, CDR2 FQNEAQ (reference sequence). Trimming removed 1 base at V and 6 bases at J, with 4 bases between. This CDR3 region has 12 residues. Sequenced material: PBMCs. The V call is TRBV7-9, the J call TRBJ1-3; D gene unclear. The receptor's source is a human donor with pancreatic ductal adenocarcinoma. The CDR3 reads CASSLDTNTIYF. The DNA for the CDR3 is TGTGCCAGCAGCTTAGACACAAACACCATATATTTT.